Following are 5 T cell receptor beta chains from one sample sequenced in a study of blood T cells in healthy people across ages. It was with a sample-barcoded 5' primer and a J-beta primer mix that a second PCR of roughly 7 to 11 cycles was run. TCRdb passed the 5' RACE reads through MiXCR, listing each CDR3 protein once. The sample contains approximately 2,000,000 distinct CDR3 sequences, roughly two fifths of which appear only once. What was sequenced was blood. These TCRs come from a human donor in good health.

This clonotype was seen only a few times. The V gene is TRBV28, the J gene TRBJ2-6; TRBD1 matches at 12 bases. The germline gives CDR1 MDHEN, CDR2 SYDVKM. The CDR3 extends over 17 amino acids. Trimming removed 6 bases from V and 3 bases from J; junction bases left unmatched: 6. In DNA form, the CDR3 reads TGTGCCAGCAGCGGGGGACAGGGGGCTATTGGGGCCAACGTCCTGACTTTC. Amino acid sequence: CASSGGQGAIGANVLTF.

This clonotype was seen more than once but under ten times. The chain uses TRBV5-5 and TRBJ2-7, with 7 positions matching TRBD1. Germline assignment: CDR1 SGHKS and CDR2 YYEKEE (reference sequence). The CDR3 totals 15 residues. Losses at the gene ends were 3 bases for V and 0 bases for J; bases not matched to a gene: 6. The CDR3 DNA sequence: TGTGCCAGCAGCTACCGGGACAGCTACTCCTACGAGCAGTACTTC. Translated: CASSYRDSYSYEQYF.

This clonotype occurred a few times. CDR3 amino acids: CASRNAGGRGNEKLFF. The CDR3 DNA reads TGTGCCAGCAGAAACGCAGGGGGAAGGGGTAATGAAAAACTGTTTTTT. This rearrangement joins TRBV28 to TRBJ1-4; 7 bases map to TRBD1. Losses at the gene ends were 6 bases for V and 4 bases for J; bases not matched to a gene: 11. The germline V gene encodes CDR1 MDHEN and CDR2 SYDVKM. This CDR3 is built from 16 residues.

This clonotype occurred a few times. The CDR3 nucleotides are TGTGCCAGCAGCCATTCAACCGGGACAGACCGCACAGATACGCAGTATTTT. Translating gives CASSHSTGTDRTDTQYF. This chain links TRBV2 with TRBJ2-3, with 7 bases aligning to TRBD1. This CDR3 comprises 17 residues. After removal of 6 bases from V and 1 base from J, the junction contained 13 bases not matched to a gene. Germline-derived CDR1 and CDR2 are SNHLY and FYNNEI. The complete variable domain, with remaining parts taken from reference TRBV2 and TRBJ2-3, reads EPEVTQTPSHQVTQMGQEVILRCVPISNHLYFYWYRQILGQKVEFLVSFYNNEISEKSEIFDDQFSVERPDGSNFTLKIRSTKLEDSAMYFCASSHSTGTDRTDTQYFGPGTRLTVL.

This chain links TRBV20-1 with TRBJ2-1; TRBD2 might be the D (5 bases). CDR1 and CDR2 (germline): DFQATT, SNEGSKA (reference sequence). This CDR3 is built from 16 residues. Trimming took 4 bases from V and 2 from J, leaving 18 bases between them. The DNA for the CDR3 is TGCAGTGCTAAGTTAGCGTCCAGCGCTGCCTACAATGAGCAGTTCTTC. Translated, it gives CSAKLASSAAYNEQFF.